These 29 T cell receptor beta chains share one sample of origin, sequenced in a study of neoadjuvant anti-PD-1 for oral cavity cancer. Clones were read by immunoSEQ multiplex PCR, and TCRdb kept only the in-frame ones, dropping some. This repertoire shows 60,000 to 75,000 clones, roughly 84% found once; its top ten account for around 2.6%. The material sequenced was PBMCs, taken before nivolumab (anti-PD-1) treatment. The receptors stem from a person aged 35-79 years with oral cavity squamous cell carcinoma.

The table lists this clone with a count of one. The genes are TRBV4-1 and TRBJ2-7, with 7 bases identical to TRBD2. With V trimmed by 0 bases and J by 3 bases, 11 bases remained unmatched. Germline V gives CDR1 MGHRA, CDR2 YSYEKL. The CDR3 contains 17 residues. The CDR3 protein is CASSQDVSGGSSYEQYF. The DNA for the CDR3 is TGCGCCAGCAGCCAAGATGTGTCGGGGGGAAGTAGCTACGAGCAGTACTTC.

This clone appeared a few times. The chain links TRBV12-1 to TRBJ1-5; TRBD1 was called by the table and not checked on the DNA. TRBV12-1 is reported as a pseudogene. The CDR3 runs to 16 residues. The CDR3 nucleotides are TGTGCCAGCAGCCCCTTAGTACAGTCTTGCAATCAGCCCCAGCATTTT. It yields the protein CASSPLVQSCNQPQHF.

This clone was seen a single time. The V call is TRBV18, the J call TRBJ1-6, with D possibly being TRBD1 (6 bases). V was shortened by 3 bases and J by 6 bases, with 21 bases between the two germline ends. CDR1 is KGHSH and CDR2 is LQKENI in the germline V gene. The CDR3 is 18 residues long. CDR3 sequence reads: CASSPEGTFRGLNSPLHF. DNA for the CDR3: TGTGCCAGCTCACCTGAGGGGACGTTCAGGGGCCTTAATTCACCCCTCCACTTT.

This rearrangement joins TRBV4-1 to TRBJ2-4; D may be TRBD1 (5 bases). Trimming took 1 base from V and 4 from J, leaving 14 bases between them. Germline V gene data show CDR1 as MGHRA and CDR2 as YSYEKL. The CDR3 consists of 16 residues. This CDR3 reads CASSQAPSGAKNIQYF. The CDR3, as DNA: TGCGCCAGCAGCCAAGCCCCGTCTGGGGCTAAAAACATTCAGTACTTC.

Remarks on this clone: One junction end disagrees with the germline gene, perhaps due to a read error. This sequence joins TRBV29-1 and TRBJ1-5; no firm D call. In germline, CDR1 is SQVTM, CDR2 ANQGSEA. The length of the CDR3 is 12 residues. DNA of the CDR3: TGCAGCGCTGAAGACGGAAATCAGCCCCAGCATTTT. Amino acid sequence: CSAEDGNQPQHF.

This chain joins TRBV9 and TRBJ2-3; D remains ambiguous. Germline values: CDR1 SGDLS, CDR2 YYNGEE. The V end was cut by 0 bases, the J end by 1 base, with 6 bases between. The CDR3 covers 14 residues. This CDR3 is CASSVGSGTDTQYF. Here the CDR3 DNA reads TGTGCCAGCAGCGTAGGTTCAGGCACAGATACGCAGTATTTT.

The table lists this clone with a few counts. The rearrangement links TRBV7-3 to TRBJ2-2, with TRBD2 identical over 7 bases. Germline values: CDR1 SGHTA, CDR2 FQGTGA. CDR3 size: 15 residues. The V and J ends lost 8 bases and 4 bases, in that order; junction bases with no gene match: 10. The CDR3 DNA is TGTGCCAGCGGCTATCTAGCGGTTTCCACCGGGGAGCTGTTTTTT. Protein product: CASGYLAVSTGELFF.

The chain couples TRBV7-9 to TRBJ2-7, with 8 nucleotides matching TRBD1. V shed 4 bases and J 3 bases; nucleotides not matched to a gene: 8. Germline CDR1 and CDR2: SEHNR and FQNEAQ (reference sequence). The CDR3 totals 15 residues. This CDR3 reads CASSWAGGAVYEQYF. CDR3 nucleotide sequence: TGTGCCAGCAGCTGGGCAGGGGGCGCGGTCTACGAGCAGTACTTC.

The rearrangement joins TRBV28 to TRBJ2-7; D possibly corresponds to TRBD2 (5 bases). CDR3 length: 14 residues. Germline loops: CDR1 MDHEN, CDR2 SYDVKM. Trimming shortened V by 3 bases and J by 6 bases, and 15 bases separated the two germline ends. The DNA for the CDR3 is TGTGCCAGCAGTTTCCCCCCCAACAGCGGCGAGCAGTACTTC. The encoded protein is CASSFPPNSGEQYF.

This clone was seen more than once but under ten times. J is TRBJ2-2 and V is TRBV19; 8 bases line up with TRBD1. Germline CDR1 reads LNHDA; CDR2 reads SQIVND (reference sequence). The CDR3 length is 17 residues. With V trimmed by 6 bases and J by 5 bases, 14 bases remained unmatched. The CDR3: CASSPLGQGAMTGELFF. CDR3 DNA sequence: TGTGCCAGTAGCCCCCTTGGACAGGGCGCAATGACCGGGGAGCTGTTTTTT.

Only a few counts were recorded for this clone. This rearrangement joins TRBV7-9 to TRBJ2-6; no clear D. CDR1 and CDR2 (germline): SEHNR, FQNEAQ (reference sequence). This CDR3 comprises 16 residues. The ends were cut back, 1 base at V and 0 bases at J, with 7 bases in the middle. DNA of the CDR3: TGTGCCAGCAGCTTAGAACAGTCCTCTGGGGCCAACGTCCTGACTTTC. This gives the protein CASSLEQSSGANVLTF.

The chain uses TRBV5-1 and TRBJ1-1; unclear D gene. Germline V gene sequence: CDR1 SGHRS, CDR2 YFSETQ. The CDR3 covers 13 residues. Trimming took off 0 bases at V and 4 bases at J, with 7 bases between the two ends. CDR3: CASSLEGVTEAFF. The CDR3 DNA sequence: TGCGCCAGCAGCTTGGAAGGTGTCACTGAAGCTTTCTTT. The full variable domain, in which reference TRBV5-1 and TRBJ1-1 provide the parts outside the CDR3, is KAGVTQTPRYLIKTRGQQVTLSCSPISGHRSVSWYQQTPGQGLQFLFEYFSETQRNKGNFPGRFSGRQFSNSRSEMNVSTLELGDSALYLCASSLEGVTEAFFGQGTRLTVV.

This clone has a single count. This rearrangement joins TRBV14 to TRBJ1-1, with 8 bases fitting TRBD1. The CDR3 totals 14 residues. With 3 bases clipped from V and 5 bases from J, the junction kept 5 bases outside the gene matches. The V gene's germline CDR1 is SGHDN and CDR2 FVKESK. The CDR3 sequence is CASSHDRGGTEAFF. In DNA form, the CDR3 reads TGTGCCAGCAGCCATGACAGGGGTGGAACTGAAGCTTTCTTT. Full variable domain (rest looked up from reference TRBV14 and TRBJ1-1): EAGVTQFPSHSVIEKGQTVTLRCDPISGHDNLYWYRRVMGKEIKFLLHFVKESKQDESGMPNNRFLAERTGGTYSTLKVQPAELEDSGVYFCASSHDRGGTEAFFGQGTRLTVV.

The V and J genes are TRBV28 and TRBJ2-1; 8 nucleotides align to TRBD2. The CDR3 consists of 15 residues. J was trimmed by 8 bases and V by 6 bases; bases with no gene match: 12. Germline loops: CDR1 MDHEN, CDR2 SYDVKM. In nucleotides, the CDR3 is TGTGCCAGCAGGCCGTGGACTAGCCTTAGATATGAGCAGTTCTTC. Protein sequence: CASRPWTSLRYEQFF.

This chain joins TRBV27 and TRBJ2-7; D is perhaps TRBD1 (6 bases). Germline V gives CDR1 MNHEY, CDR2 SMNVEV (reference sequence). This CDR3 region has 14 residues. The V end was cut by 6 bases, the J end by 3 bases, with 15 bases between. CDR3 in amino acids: CASSRTEKGYEQYF. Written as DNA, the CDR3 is TGTGCCAGCAGCCGGACAGAAAAGGGCTACGAGCAGTACTTC.

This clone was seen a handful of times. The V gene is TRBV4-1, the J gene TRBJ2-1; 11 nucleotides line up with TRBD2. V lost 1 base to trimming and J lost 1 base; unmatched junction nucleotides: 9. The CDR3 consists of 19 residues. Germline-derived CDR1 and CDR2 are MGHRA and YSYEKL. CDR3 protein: CASSQGRISGRDSYNEQFF. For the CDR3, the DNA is TGCGCCAGCAGCCAAGGGAGGATTAGCGGGAGGGATTCCTACAATGAGCAGTTCTTC.

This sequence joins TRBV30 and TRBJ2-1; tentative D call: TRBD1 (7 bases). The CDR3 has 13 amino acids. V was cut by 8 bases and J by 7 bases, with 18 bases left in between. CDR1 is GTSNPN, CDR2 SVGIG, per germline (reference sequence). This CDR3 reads CAGAGTVLNEQFF. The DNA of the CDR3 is TGTGCCGGTGCGGGGACAGTGTTAAATGAGCAGTTCTTC.

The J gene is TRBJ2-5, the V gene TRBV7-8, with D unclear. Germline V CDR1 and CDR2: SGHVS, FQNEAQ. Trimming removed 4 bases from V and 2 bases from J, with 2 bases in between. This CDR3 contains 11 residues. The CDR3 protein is CASSSQETQYF. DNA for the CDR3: TGTGCCAGCAGCTCTCAAGAGACCCAGTACTTC.

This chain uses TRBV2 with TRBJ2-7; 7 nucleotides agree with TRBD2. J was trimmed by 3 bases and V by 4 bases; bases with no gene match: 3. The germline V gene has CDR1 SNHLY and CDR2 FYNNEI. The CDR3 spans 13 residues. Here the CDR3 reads CASSGGLDYEQYF. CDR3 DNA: TGTGCCAGCAGTGGAGGACTAGACTACGAGCAGTACTTC. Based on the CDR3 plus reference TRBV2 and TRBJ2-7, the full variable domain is EPEVTQTPSHQVTQMGQEVILRCVPISNHLYFYWYRQILGQKVEFLVSFYNNEISEKSEIFDDQFSVERPDGSNFTLKIRSTKLEDSAMYFCASSGGLDYEQYFGPGTRLTVT.

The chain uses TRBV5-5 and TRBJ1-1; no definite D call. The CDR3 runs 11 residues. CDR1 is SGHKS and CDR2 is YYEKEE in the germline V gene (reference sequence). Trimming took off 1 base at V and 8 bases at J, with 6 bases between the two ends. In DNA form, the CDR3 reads TGTGCCAGCAGCTTGACCGTAGAAGCTTTCTTT. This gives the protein CASSLTVEAFF.

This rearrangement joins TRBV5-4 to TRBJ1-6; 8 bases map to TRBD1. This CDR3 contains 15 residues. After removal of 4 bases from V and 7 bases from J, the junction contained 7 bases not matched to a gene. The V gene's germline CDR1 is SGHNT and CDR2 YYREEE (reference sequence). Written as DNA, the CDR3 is TGTGCCAGCAGCGGCGACAGGGGTTTGAATTCACCCCTCCACTTT. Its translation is CASSGDRGLNSPLHF.

DNA of the CDR3: TGTGCCAGCAGCCGGGACAGGGCCGATAATTCACCCCTCCACTTT. Residues: CASSRDRADNSPLHF. J is TRBJ1-6 and V is TRBV11-2, with 9 bases fitting TRBD1. This CDR3 is 15 amino acids long. Germline assignment: CDR1 SGHAT and CDR2 FQNNGV. With 5 bases clipped from V and 5 bases from J, the junction kept 4 bases outside the gene matches.

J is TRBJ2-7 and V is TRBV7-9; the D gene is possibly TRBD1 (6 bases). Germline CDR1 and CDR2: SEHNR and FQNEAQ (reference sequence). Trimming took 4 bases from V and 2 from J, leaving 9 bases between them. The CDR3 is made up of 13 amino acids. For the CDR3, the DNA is TGTGCCAGCAGCTCCAGGGGTCCCTACGAGCAGTACTTC. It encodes CASSSRGPYEQYF.

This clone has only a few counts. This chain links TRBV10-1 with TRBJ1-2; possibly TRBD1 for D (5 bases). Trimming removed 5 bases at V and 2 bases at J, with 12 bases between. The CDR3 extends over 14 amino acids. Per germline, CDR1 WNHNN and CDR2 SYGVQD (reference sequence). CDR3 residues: CASSQRGVNYGYTF. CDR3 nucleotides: TGCGCCAGCAGTCAACGAGGGGTGAACTATGGCTACACCTTC.

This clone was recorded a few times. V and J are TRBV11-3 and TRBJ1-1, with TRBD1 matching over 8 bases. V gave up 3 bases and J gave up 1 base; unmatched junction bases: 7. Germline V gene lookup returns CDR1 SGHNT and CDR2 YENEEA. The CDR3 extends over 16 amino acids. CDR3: CASSFNRGTTNTEAFF. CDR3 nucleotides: TGTGCCAGCAGCTTCAACAGGGGGACAACGAACACTGAAGCTTTCTTT.

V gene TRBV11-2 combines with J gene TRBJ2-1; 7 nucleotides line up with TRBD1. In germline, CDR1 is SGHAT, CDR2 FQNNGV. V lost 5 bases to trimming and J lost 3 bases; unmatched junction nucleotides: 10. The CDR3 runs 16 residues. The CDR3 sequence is CASSPTGQKVYNEQFF. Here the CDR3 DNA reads TGTGCCAGCAGCCCTACGGGACAGAAAGTCTACAATGAGCAGTTCTTC.

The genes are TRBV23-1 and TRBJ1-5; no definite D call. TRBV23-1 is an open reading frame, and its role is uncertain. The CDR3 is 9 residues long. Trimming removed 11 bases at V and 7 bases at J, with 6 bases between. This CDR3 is CAESQPQHF. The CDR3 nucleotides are TGCGCCGAGAGCCAGCCCCAGCATTTT.

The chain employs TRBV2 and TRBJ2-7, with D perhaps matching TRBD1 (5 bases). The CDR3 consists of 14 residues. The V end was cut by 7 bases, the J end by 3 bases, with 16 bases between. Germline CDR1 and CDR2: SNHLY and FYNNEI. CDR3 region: CASNHRKPSYEQYF. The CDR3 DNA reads TGTGCCAGCAACCACAGGAAACCCAGCTACGAGCAGTACTTC.

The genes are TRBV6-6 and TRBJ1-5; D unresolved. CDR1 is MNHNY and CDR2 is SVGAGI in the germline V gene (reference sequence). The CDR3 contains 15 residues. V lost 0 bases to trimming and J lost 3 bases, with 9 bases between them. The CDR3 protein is CASSYSGRDNQPQHF. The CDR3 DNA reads TGTGCCAGCAGTTACTCAGGGAGGGACAATCAGCCCCAGCATTTT.